This TCR beta chain was sequenced during a study of shared T cell receptors in the human thymus. Trimming removed 6 bases from V and 1 base from J; junction bases left unmatched: 9. The CDR3 is made up of 17 amino acids. Germline CDR1 is SNHLY and CDR2 is FYNNEI. TCRdb keeps only in-frame clones here, not all; method: immunoSEQ multiplex PCR. The sample records over 60,000 clones, 90% to 95% being singletons. The chain links TRBV2 to TRBJ2-1, with 10 bases aligning to TRBD1. The clonotype originates from a human donor. The sequencing input was thymocytes. The CDR3 DNA is TGTGCCAGCAGAGGTGGGGACAGGGGCCATTCCTACAATGAGCAGTTCTTC. Protein product: CASRGGDRGHSYNEQFF.